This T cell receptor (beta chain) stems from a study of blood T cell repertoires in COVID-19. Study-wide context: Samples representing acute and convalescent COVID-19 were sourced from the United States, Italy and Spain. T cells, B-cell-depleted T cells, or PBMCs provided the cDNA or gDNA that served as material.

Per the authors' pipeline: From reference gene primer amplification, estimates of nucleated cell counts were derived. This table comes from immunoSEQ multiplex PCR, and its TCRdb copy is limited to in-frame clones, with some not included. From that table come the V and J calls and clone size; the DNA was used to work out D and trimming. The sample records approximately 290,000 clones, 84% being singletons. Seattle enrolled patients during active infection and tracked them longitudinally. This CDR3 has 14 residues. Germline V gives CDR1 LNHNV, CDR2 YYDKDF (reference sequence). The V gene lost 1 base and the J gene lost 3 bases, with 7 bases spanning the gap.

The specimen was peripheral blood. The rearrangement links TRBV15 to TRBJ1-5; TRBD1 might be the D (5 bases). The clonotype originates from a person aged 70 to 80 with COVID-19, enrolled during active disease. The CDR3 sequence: CATSRGGHNQPQHF. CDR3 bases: TGTGCCACCAGCAGAGGGGGCCACAATCAGCCCCAGCATTTT.